These T cell receptor beta chains were read from a single sample in a study of blood T cell repertoires in COVID-19. Clones were read by immunoSEQ multiplex PCR, and TCRdb kept only the in-frame ones, dropping some. The table includes about 160,000 clones, roughly four fifths detected once. Source material: peripheral blood. The receptors were sampled from a man aged 60 to 75 with active or convalescent COVID-19. The CDR3 runs from the conserved cysteine through the conserved F or W. The D gene is left open where the match is weak. Only some rows state a clone size, as once, few, many or a class for expanded clones.

CSVEYSGRAGEQFF	TGCAGCGTTGAGTATAGCGGGAGGGCCGGGGAGCAGTTCTTC	TRBD2	TRBV29-1	.	TRBJ2-1
CASSKTGLAEYNEQFF	TGCGCCAGCAGCAAAACGGGACTAGCGGAGTACAATGAGCAGTTCTTC	TRBD2	TRBV5-1	.	TRBJ2-1
CASSKQGEGKLFF	TGTGCCAGTAGTAAGCAGGGCGAAGGGAAACTGTTTTTT	.	TRBV19	.	TRBJ1-4
CASSERIRLYLYNSPLHF	TGTGCCAGCAGTGAACGGATTCGACTTTACCTCTATAATTCACCCCTCCACTTT	.	TRBV6-1	.	TRBJ1-6
CASSEESGYSNQPQHF	TGTGCCAGCAGTGAAGAGTCGGGATATAGCAATCAGCCCCAGCATTTT	.	TRBV2	.	TRBJ1-5
CASSFRQAQETQYF	TGTGCCAGCAGCTTTCGGCAGGCCCAAGAGACCCAGTACTTC	.	TRBV7-9	.	TRBJ2-5
CASSRLGGRVTDTQYF	TGTGCCAGCAGCCGCCTTGGAGGGAGGGTAACAGATACGCAGTATTTT	TRBD2	TRBV7-2	.	TRBJ2-3
CASSPNRDTPTQYF	TGCGCCAGCAGCCCGAACCGGGACACACCAACGCAGTATTTT	.	TRBV5-1	.	TRBJ2-3
CASSQSPTEQYF	TGTGCCAGCAGCCAATCCCCTACCGAGCAGTACTTC	.	TRBV3-1/TRBV3-2	.	TRBJ2-7
CASSQDQNYGYTF	TGTGCCAGCAGCCAAGATCAGAACTATGGCTACACCTTC	.	TRBV3-1/TRBV3-2	.	TRBJ1-2
CASSLALGQQGQQFF	TGTGCCAGCAGCTTAGCGTTGGGGCAACAGGGCCAGCAGTTCTTC	.	TRBV7-2	.	TRBJ2-1
CASSDSQRNTEAFF	TGTGCCAGCAGTGATTCACAGAGGAACACTGAAGCTTTCTTT	.	TRBV2	few	TRBJ1-1
CASSLALTGQETQYF	TGCGCCAGCAGCTTGGCTTTGACAGGCCAAGAGACCCAGTACTTC	.	TRBV5-1	.	TRBJ2-5
CAISRTGENEKLFF	TGTGCCATCAGTCGGACAGGGGAGAATGAAAAACTGTTTTTT	TRBD1	TRBV10-3	.	TRBJ1-4
CASSWGAGRTGELFF	TGTGCCAGCAGCTGGGGAGCAGGACGCACCGGGGAGCTGTTTTTT	.	TRBV7-2	few	TRBJ2-2
CASRSTPGGETEAFF	TGCGCCAGCAGATCCACCCCCGGGGGGGAGACTGAAGCTTTCTTT	.	TRBV5-1	.	TRBJ1-1
CSVERRLQETQYF	TGCAGCGTTGAAAGGAGGTTACAAGAGACCCAGTACTTC	.	TRBV29-1	.	TRBJ2-5
CASRSTRTGNYGYTF	TGTGCCAGTAGATCAACCCGGACAGGGAACTATGGCTACACCTTC	TRBD1	TRBV19	few	TRBJ1-2
CASSPRQGDTGELFF	TGTGCCAGCAGCCCACGACAGGGAGACACCGGGGAGCTGTTTTTT	TRBD1	TRBV5-6	.	TRBJ2-2
CASSLGAGGSETQYF	TGCGCCAGCAGCTTGGGGGCAGGGGGCTCGGAGACCCAGTACTTC	TRBD1	TRBV5-1	.	TRBJ2-5
CASSYFVGFNGYTF	TGTGCCAGCAGTTACTTTGTCGGTTTCAATGGCTACACCTTC	.	TRBV6-5	few	TRBJ1-2
CASSARTSGRHSYEQYF	TGTGCCAGCAGTGCCCGGACTAGCGGGAGGCACTCCTACGAGCAGTACTTC	TRBD2	TRBV6-1	.	TRBJ2-7
CASSFSSNQPQHF	TGTGCCAGCAGCTTTTCGTCCAATCAGCCCCAGCATTTT	.	TRBV7-9	.	TRBJ1-5
CAIRPGQGSTDTQYF	TGTGCCATCAGGCCCGGGCAGGGGAGCACAGATACGCAGTATTTT	.	TRBV10-3	.	TRBJ2-3
CASRRTPGQGTGELFF	TGTGCCAGCAGGAGGACGCCGGGACAGGGAACCGGGGAGCTGTTTTTT	TRBD1	TRBV2	.	TRBJ2-2
CASSPPSGDGTDTQYF	TGTGCCAGCTCACCACCCAGCGGGGACGGCACAGATACGCAGTATTTT	TRBD2	TRBV18	.	TRBJ2-3
CASSDTGNTEAFF	TGTGCCAGCAGCGATACAGGGAACACTGAAGCTTTCTTT	.	TRBV12-3/TRBV12-4	few	TRBJ1-1
CASRTGGADTEAFF	TGTGCCAGCAGGACAGGGGGCGCTGATACTGAAGCTTTCTTT	TRBD1	TRBV6-5	.	TRBJ1-1
CASRRVAGAYNEQFF	TGTGCCAGCAGGAGGGTAGCGGGGGCCTACAATGAGCAGTTCTTC	TRBD2	TRBV2	few	TRBJ2-1
CASSLLDTRTDTQYF	TGTGCCAGCAGCCTCTTAGACACACGCACAGATACGCAGTATTTT	.	TRBV3-1/TRBV3-2	.	TRBJ2-3
CASSLQGPQPQHF	TGCGCCAGCAGCCTACAGGGGCCTCAGCCCCAGCATTTT	TRBD1	TRBV5-1	.	TRBJ1-5
CASSPGPRGTQYF	TGTGCCAGCAGCCCCGGCCCCCGAGGGACCCAGTACTTC	.	TRBV11-3	.	TRBJ2-5
CASSSPEEGTEAFF	TGTGCCAGCAGCTCCCCCGAGGAGGGCACTGAAGCTTTCTTT	.	TRBV7-9	.	TRBJ1-1
CASSLGTGVYNEQFF	TGTGCCAGCAGCTTAGGGACAGGGGTTTACAATGAGCAGTTCTTC	TRBD1	TRBV11-2	.	TRBJ2-1
CASSQRTSGGNEQFF	TGTGCCAGCAGCCAAAGGACTAGCGGGGGCAATGAGCAGTTCTTC	TRBD2	TRBV3-1/TRBV3-2	.	TRBJ2-1
CAGEALKGFNTGELFF	TGTGCCGGGGAGGCATTAAAGGGGTTTAACACCGGGGAGCTGTTTTTT	.	TRBV11-2	.	TRBJ2-2
CSVGESGSTNYGYTF	TGCAGCGTTGGGGAGTCAGGCAGTACTAACTATGGCTACACCTTC	.	TRBV29-1	.	TRBJ1-2
CSVVSGAWGVEQYF	TGCAGCGTTGTATCCGGAGCGTGGGGGGTCGAGCAGTACTTC	.	TRBV29-1	.	TRBJ2-7